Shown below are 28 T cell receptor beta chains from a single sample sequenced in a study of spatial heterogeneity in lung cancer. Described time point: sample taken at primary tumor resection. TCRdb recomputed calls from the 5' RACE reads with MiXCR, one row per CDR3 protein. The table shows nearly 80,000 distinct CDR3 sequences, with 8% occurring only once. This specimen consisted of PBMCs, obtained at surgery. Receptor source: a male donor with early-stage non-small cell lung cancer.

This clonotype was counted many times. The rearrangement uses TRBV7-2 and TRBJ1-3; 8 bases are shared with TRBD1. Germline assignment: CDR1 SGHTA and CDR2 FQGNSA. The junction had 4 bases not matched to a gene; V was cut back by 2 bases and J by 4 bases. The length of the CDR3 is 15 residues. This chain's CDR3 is CASSLQGAQGNTIYF. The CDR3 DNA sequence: TGTGCCAGCAGCTTACAGGGGGCGCAGGGAAACACCATATATTTT.

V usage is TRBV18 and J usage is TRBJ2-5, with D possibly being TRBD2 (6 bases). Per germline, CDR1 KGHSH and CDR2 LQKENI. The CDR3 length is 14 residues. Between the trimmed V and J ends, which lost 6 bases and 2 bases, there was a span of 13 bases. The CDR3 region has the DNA TGTGCCAGCTCCGCGCTTAGCGGACAAGAGACCCAGTACTTC. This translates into CASSALSGQETQYF.

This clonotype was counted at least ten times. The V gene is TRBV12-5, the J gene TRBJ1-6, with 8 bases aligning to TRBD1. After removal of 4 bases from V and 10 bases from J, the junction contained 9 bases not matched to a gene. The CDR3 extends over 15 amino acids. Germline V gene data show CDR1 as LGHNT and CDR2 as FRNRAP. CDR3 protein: CASGSGQGTYSPLHF. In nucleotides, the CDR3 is TGTGCTAGTGGTTCAGGACAGGGAACTTACTCACCCCTCCACTTT.

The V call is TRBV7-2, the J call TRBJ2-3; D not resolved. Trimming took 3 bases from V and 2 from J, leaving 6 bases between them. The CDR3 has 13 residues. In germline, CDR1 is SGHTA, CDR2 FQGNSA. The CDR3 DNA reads TGTGCCAGCAGCTTGGCCCACACAGATACGCAGTATTTT. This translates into CASSLAHTDTQYF.

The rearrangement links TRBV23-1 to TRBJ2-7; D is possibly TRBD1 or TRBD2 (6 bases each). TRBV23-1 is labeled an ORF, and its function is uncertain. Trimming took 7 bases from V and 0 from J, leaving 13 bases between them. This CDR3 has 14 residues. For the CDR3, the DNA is TGCGCCAGCACCCCTAGGGGGGACTCCTACGAGCAGTACTTC. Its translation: CASTPRGDSYEQYF.

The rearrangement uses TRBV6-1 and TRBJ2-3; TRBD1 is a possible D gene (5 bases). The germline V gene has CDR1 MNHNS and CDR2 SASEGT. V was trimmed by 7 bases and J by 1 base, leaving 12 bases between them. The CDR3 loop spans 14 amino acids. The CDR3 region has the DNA TGTGCCAGCAAAGGGGATGGGGGCACAGATACGCAGTATTTT. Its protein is CASKGDGGTDTQYF.

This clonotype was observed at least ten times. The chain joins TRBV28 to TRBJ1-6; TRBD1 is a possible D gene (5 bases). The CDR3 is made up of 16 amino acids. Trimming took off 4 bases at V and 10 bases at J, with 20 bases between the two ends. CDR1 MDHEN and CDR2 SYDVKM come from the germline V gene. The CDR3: CASSSTRGQGRSPLHF. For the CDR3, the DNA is TGTGCCAGCAGTTCCACCCGAGGGCAGGGCCGATCACCCCTCCACTTT.

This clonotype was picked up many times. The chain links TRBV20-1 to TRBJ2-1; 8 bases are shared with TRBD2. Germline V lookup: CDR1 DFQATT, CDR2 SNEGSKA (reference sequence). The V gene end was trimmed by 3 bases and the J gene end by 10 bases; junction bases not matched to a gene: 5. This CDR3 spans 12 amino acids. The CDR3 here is CSASGRAEEQFF. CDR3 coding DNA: TGCAGTGCTAGCGGGAGGGCCGAAGAGCAGTTCTTC.

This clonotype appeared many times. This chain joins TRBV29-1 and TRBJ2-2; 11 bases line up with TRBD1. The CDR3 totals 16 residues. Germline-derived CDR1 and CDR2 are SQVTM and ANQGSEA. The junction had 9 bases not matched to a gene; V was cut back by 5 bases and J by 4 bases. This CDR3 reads CSVKAGTGGSTGELFF. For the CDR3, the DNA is TGCAGCGTTAAGGCCGGGACAGGGGGAAGCACCGGGGAGCTGTTTTTT.

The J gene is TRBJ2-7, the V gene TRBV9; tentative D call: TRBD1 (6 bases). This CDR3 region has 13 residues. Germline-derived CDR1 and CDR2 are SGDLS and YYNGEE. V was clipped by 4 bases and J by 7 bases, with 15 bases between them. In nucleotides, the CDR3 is TGTGCCAGCAGCCCGCTGACAGGCCTAGAGCAGTACTTC. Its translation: CASSPLTGLEQYF.

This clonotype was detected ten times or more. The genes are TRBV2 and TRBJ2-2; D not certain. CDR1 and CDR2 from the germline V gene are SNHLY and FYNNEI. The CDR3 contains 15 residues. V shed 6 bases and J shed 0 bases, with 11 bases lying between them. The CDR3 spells CASSPRTANTGELFF. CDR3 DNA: TGTGCCAGCAGCCCCCGGACGGCGAACACCGGGGAGCTGTTTTTT. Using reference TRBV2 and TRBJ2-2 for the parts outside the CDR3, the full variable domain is EPEVTQTPSHQVTQMGQEVILRCVPISNHLYFYWYRQILGQKVEFLVSFYNNEISEKSEIFDDQFSVERPDGSNFTLKIRSTKLEDSAMYFCASSPRTANTGELFFGEGSRLTVL.

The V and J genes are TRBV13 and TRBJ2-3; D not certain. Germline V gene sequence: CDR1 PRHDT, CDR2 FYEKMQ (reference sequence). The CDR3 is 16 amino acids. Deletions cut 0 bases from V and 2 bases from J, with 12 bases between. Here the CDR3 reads CASSLGRDGYTDTQYF. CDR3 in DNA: TGTGCCAGCAGCTTAGGGAGAGACGGATACACAGATACGCAGTATTTT.

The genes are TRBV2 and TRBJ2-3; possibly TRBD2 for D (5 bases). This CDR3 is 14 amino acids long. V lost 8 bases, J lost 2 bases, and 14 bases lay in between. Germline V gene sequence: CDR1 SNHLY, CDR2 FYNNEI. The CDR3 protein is CASLGGAATDTQYF. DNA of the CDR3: TGTGCCAGCCTTGGAGGAGCGGCCACAGATACGCAGTATTTT. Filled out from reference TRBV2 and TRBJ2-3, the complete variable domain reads EPEVTQTPSHQVTQMGQEVILRCVPISNHLYFYWYRQILGQKVEFLVSFYNNEISEKSEIFDDQFSVERPDGSNFTLKIRSTKLEDSAMYFCASLGGAATDTQYFGPGTRLTVL.

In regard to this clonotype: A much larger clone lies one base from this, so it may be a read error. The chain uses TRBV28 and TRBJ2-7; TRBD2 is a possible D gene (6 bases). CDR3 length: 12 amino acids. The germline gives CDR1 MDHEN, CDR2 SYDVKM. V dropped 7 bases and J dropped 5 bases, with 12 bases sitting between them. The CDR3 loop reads CASTGGTHEQYF. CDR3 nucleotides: TGTGCCAGCACGGGCGGGACCCACGAGCAGTACTTC.

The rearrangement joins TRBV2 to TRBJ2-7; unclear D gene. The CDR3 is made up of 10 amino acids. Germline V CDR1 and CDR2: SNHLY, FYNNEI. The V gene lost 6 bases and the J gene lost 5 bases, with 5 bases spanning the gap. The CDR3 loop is CASRGNEQYF. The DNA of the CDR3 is TGTGCCAGCAGGGGAAACGAGCAGTACTTC. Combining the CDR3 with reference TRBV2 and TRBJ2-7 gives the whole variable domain EPEVTQTPSHQVTQMGQEVILRCVPISNHLYFYWYRQILGQKVEFLVSFYNNEISEKSEIFDDQFSVERPDGSNFTLKIRSTKLEDSAMYFCASRGNEQYFGPGTRLTVT.

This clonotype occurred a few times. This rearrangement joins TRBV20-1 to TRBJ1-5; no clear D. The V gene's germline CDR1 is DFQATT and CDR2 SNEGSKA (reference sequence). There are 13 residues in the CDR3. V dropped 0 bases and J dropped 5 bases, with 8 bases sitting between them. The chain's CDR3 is CSARDQTYQPQHF. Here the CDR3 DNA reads TGCAGTGCTAGAGATCAAACTTATCAGCCCCAGCATTTT.

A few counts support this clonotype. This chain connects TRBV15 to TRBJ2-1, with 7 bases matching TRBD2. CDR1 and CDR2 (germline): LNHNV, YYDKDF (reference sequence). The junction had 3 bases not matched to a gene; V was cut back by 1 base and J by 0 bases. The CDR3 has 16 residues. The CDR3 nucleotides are TGTGCCACCAGCAGAGGTAGCGGGCACTCCTACAATGAGCAGTTCTTC. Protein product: CATSRGSGHSYNEQFF. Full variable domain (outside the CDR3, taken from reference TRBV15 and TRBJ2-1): DAMVIQNPRYQVTQFGKPVTLSCSQTLNHNVMYWYQQKSSQAPKLLFHYYDKDFNNEADTPDNFQSRRPNTSFCFLDIRSPGLGDTAMYLCATSRGSGHSYNEQFFGPGTRLTVL.

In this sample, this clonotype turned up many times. CDR3 nucleotides: TGTGCCAGCAGCCCCGACAGGAATAGCAATCAGCCCCAGCATTTT. This sequence encodes CASSPDRNSNQPQHF. V and J are TRBV7-2 and TRBJ1-5; weak D call: TRBD1 (6 bases). V lost 5 bases, J lost 0 bases, and 11 bases lay in between. The CDR3 spans 15 residues. Looked up from germline, CDR1 is SGHTA and CDR2 is FQGNSA.

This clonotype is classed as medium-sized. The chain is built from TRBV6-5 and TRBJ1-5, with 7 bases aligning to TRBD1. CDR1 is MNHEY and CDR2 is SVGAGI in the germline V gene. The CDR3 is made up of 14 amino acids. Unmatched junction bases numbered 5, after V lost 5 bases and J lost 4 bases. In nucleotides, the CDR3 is TGTGCCAGCAGTCAGGGACAGAAGAATCAGCCCCAGCATTTT. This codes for CASSQGQKNQPQHF.

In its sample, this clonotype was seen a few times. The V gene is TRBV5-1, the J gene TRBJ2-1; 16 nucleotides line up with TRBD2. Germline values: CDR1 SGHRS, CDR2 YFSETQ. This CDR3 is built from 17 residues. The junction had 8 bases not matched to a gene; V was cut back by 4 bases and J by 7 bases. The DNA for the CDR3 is TGCGCCAGCAGCCCGGGACTAGCGGGAGGGCCCAGGAATGAGCAGTTCTTC. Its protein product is CASSPGLAGGPRNEQFF.

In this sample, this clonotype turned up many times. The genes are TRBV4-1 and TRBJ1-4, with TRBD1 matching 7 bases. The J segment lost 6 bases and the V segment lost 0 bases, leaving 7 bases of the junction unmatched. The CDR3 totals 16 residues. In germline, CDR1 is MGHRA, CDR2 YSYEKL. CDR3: CASSQDRGGLDEKLFF. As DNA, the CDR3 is TGCGCCAGCAGCCAAGATAGAGGGGGCCTCGATGAAAAACTGTTTTTT.

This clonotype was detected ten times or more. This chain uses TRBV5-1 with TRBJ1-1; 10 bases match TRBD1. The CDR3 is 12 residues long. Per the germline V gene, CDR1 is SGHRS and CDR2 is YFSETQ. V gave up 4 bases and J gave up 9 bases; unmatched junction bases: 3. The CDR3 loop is CASSTDRGQAFF. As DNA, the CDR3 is TGCGCCAGCAGCACAGACAGGGGGCAAGCTTTCTTT. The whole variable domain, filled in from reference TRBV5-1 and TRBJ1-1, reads KAGVTQTPRYLIKTRGQQVTLSCSPISGHRSVSWYQQTPGQGLQFLFEYFSETQRNKGNFPGRFSGRQFSNSRSEMNVSTLELGDSALYLCASSTDRGQAFFGQGTRLTVV.

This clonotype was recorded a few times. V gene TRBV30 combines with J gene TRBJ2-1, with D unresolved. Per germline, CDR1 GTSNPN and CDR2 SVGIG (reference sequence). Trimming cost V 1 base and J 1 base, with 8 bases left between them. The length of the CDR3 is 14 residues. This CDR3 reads CAWSEEVSYNEQFF. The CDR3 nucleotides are TGTGCCTGGAGTGAAGAGGTTTCCTACAATGAGCAGTTCTTC. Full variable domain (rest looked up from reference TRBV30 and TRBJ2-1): SQTIHQWPATLVQPVGSPLSLECTVEGTSNPNLYWYRQAAGRGLQLLFYSVGIGQISSEVPQNLSASRPQDRQFILSSKKLLLSDSGFYLCAWSEEVSYNEQFFGPGTRLTVL.

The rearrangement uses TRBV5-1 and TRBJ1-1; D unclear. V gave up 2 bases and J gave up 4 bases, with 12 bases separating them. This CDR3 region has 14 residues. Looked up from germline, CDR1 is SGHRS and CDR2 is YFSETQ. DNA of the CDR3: TGCGCCAGCAGCTTAACGGACGGCGTCACTGAAGCTTTCTTT. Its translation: CASSLTDGVTEAFF.

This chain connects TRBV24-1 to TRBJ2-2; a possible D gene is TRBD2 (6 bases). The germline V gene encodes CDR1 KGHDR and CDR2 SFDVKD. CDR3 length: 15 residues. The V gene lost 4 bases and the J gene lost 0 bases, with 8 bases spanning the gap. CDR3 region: CATSDPSANTGELFF. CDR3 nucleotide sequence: TGTGCCACCAGTGACCCTAGCGCGAACACCGGGGAGCTGTTTTTT.

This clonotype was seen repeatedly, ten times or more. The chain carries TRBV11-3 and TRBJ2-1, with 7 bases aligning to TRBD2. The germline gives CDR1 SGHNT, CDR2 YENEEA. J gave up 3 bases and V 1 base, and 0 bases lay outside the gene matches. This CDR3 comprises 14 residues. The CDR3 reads CASSLGGSYNEQFF. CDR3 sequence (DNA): TGTGCCAGCAGCTTAGGCGGGAGCTACAATGAGCAGTTCTTC.

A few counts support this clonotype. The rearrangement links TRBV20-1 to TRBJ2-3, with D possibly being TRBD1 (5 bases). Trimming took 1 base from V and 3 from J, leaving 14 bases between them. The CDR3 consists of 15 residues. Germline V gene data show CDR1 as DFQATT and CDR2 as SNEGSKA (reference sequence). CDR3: CSARAVAGWTDTQYF. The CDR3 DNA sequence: TGCAGTGCTAGAGCGGTGGCAGGGTGGACAGATACGCAGTATTTT.

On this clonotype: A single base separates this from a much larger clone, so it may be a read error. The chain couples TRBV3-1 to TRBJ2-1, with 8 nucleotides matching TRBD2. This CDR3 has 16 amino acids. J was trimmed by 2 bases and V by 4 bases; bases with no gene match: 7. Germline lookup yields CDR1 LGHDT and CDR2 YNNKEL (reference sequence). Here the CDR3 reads CASSPEVLAAYNEQFF. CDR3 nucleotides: TGTGCCAGCAGCCCCGAGGTACTAGCGGCCTACAATGAGCAGTTCTTC.